A single sample is the source of the 26 T cell receptor beta chains below, sequenced in a study of cytomegalovirus exposure and HLA in healthy donors (dated by TCRdb to 2016 to 2017). The library was made by the immunoSEQ multiplex PCR assay. The multiplex PCR relied on a mix of 60 forward primers for TCR Vbeta segments and 13 reverse primers for TCR Jbeta segments. Held by TCRdb, this immuneACCESS table contains in-frame sequences only and omits some clones. Under half of the omission traces to an unresolved V gene where checked; the cause of the rest is unknown. The sample yields 95,000 to 150,000 clones; over 60% were counted once. In total, the top ten clones hold approximately 8.5% of the sample. What was sequenced was PBMCs. These receptors were obtained from a woman between 35 and 50 years old in good health and CMV-seropositive.

This chain joins TRBV7-6 and TRBJ2-3, with D possibly being TRBD2 (6 bases). Germline CDR1 reads SGHVS; CDR2 reads FNYEAQ. The CDR3 is made up of 15 amino acids. The V and J ends lost 3 bases and 5 bases respectively, with 15 bases between them. This CDR3 reads CASSLGGQGQDTQYF. CDR3 bases: TGTGCCAGCAGCTTGGGGGGTCAGGGTCAAGATACGCAGTATTTT.

This clone was detected a few times. The V call is TRBV27, the J call TRBJ1-2; possibly TRBD1 for D (5 bases). Per germline, CDR1 MNHEY and CDR2 SMNVEV (reference sequence). This CDR3 is 11 amino acids long. Trimming stripped 9 bases from V and 4 bases from J, with 9 bases between. The CDR3 DNA follows: TGTGCCAGTAGGGGAGGCTATGGCTACACCTTC. It specifies CASRGGYGYTF.

The genes are TRBV2 and TRBJ1-3; D gene unclear. Germline CDR1 and CDR2: SNHLY and FYNNEI. V lost 7 bases to trimming and J lost 0 bases, with 13 bases between them. The CDR3 length is 15 residues. The CDR3 nucleotides are TGTGCCAGCAAGGAGGACGCTAACTCTGGAAACACCATATATTTT. It translates to CASKEDANSGNTIYF. The variable domain in full, completed from reference TRBV2 and TRBJ1-3, reads EPEVTQTPSHQVTQMGQEVILRCVPISNHLYFYWYRQILGQKVEFLVSFYNNEISEKSEIFDDQFSVERPDGSNFTLKIRSTKLEDSAMYFCASKEDANSGNTIYFGEGSWLTVV.

The J gene is TRBJ2-7, the V gene TRBV2; possible D gene TRBD2, 6 bases. V was clipped by 9 bases and J by 4 bases, with 16 bases between them. The CDR3 is 13 residues long. CDR1 is SNHLY, CDR2 FYNNEI, per germline. CDR3: CASSSRGRYEQYF. The DNA of the CDR3 is TGTGCCAGTTCTTCTCGGGGGAGATACGAGCAGTACTTC. Supplemented by reference TRBV2 and TRBJ2-7, the full variable domain reads EPEVTQTPSHQVTQMGQEVILRCVPISNHLYFYWYRQILGQKVEFLVSFYNNEISEKSEIFDDQFSVERPDGSNFTLKIRSTKLEDSAMYFCASSSRGRYEQYFGPGTRLTVT.

The chain recombines TRBV5-1 with TRBJ2-3; tentatively, D is TRBD2 (6 bases). CDR1 and CDR2 (germline): SGHRS, YFSETQ. Trimming cost V 3 bases and J 1 base, with 15 bases left between them. The CDR3 spans 16 residues. CDR3 DNA: TGCGCCAGCAGCTCGTTTGGGGCTAGCGGCACAGATACGCAGTATTTT. This sequence encodes CASSSFGASGTDTQYF.

This chain connects TRBV10-1 to TRBJ2-7; possible D gene TRBD1, 5 bases. Trimming took 3 bases from V and 2 from J, leaving 8 bases between them. This CDR3 is 13 amino acids long. In germline, CDR1 is WNHNN, CDR2 SYGVQD (reference sequence). CDR3 nucleotide sequence: TGCGCCAGCAGTGAAGGGGTACCCTACGAGCAGTACTTC. Protein sequence: CASSEGVPYEQYF.

The rearrangement uses TRBV6-1 and TRBJ1-5; D unclear. This CDR3 has 16 amino acids. In germline, CDR1 is MNHNS, CDR2 SASEGT. Between the trimmed V and J ends, which lost 3 bases and 0 bases, there was a span of 12 bases. CDR3 region: CASSDVRIYSNQPQHF. The CDR3 DNA follows: TGTGCCAGCAGTGACGTCCGAATCTATAGCAATCAGCCCCAGCATTTT.

The chain has TRBV21-1 and TRBJ2-5; the tabulated D call, TRBD1, remains unverified against the DNA. TRBV21-1 is recorded as a pseudogene. There are 16 residues in the CDR3. The CDR3 DNA sequence: TGTGCCAGCAGCAAAGCGGGCCACGGTTGCCAAGAGACCCAGTACTTC. Translation gives CASSKAGHGCQETQYF.

The chain is built from TRBV7-9 and TRBJ2-1; 8 nucleotides match TRBD2. The CDR3 has 15 residues. Trimming cost V 3 bases and J 6 bases; bases outside gene matches: 7. Germline V gene sequence: CDR1 SEHNR, CDR2 FQNEAQ (reference sequence). CDR3 amino acids: CASSFVSGSVNEQFF. For the CDR3, the DNA is TGTGCCAGCAGCTTCGTGAGCGGGAGTGTCAATGAGCAGTTCTTC.

This clone was counted between two and nine times. This chain connects TRBV29-1 to TRBJ2-5, with 11 nucleotides matching TRBD2. The DNA end lines up better with TRBJ2-7; the J call may be wrong. CDR1 is SQVTM, CDR2 ANQGSEA, per germline. The CDR3 spans 13 residues. The CDR3 reads CSVRLAGSYEQYF. The CDR3 nucleotides are TGCAGCGTCAGACTAGCGGGGTCCTACGAGCAGTACTTC.

This clone was seen only a few times. The chain employs TRBV10-1 and TRBJ2-7; possibly TRBD1 for D (6 bases). V lost 4 bases and J 7 bases, leaving 14 bases between the germline ends. In germline, CDR1 is WNHNN, CDR2 SYGVQD (reference sequence). This CDR3 contains 13 residues. The CDR3 reads CASSGTGLREQYF. The CDR3 DNA reads TGCGCCAGCAGTGGCACAGGGCTGAGGGAGCAGTACTTC.

V is TRBV28 and J is TRBJ1-5; D is possibly TRBD1 (5 bases). V was shortened by 4 bases and J by 2 bases, with 18 bases between the two germline ends. Germline V gene lookup returns CDR1 MDHEN and CDR2 SYDVKM. The CDR3 is 17 residues long. Written as DNA, the CDR3 is TGTGCCAGCAGTTGGGGCCATCTGATAGGCGGCAATCAGCCCCAGCATTTT. Translating gives CASSWGHLIGGNQPQHF.

V usage is TRBV11-2 and J usage is TRBJ1-5; TRBD1 agrees at 9 bases. J gave up 6 bases and V 3 bases, and 3 bases lay outside the gene matches. CDR3 length: 14 amino acids. Germline lookup yields CDR1 SGHAT and CDR2 FQNNGV. This CDR3 reads CASSFQTGGQPQHF. CDR3 DNA sequence: TGTGCCAGCAGCTTTCAGACAGGGGGTCAGCCCCAGCATTTT.

There are a few counts of this clone. This chain joins TRBV2 and TRBJ2-7; 7 nucleotides align to TRBD2. After removal of 3 bases from V and 3 bases from J, the junction contained 11 bases not matched to a gene. The CDR3 covers 16 residues. Germline V CDR1 and CDR2: SNHLY, FYNNEI. DNA of the CDR3: TGTGCCAGCAGTGAGGGAAGTTCGGGGGGTATCTACGAGCAGTACTTC. It codes for CASSEGSSGGIYEQYF.

This chain links TRBV10-1 with TRBJ2-3; 7 bases are shared with TRBD2. Germline CDR1 reads WNHNN; CDR2 reads SYGVQD (reference sequence). This CDR3 comprises 15 residues. V lost 4 bases, J lost 3 bases, and 7 bases stayed unmatched. CDR3 in DNA: TGCGCCAGCAGTGGTGCGGGAGTTTCGACAGATACGCAGTATTTT. Protein sequence: CASSGAGVSTDTQYF.

The chain uses TRBV6-1 and TRBJ1-3; TRBD1 matches at 7 bases. This CDR3 is 17 amino acids long. V was pared by 6 bases and J by 0 bases, with 11 bases of the junction left unmatched. Germline loops: CDR1 MNHNS, CDR2 SASEGT. The CDR3 nucleotides read TGTGCCAGCAGAGAAATGGGACAGTGGAACTCTGGAAACACCATATATTTT. This codes for CASREMGQWNSGNTIYF.

This rearrangement joins TRBV19 to TRBJ2-1; 11 bases align to TRBD2. CDR1 and CDR2 (germline): LNHDA, SQIVND (reference sequence). This CDR3 region has 18 residues. The V gene end was trimmed by 2 bases and the J gene end by 3 bases; junction bases not matched to a gene: 9. CDR3 DNA: TGTGCCAGTAGTATAAGCGGTCCCGGGACTAGCGGCTACAATGAGCAGTTCTTC. Protein product: CASSISGPGTSGYNEQFF.

This clone came up a few times. The chain is built from TRBV5-1 and TRBJ1-1, with 7 bases lining up with TRBD1. Germline CDR1 SGHRS, CDR2 YFSETQ. This CDR3 has 18 residues. V lost 0 bases to trimming and J lost 1 base; unmatched junction nucleotides: 12. The CDR3 sequence is CASSLGQGGTLKNTEAFF. The CDR3 DNA reads as TGCGCCAGCAGCTTGGGACAGGGCGGAACCCTCAAGAACACTGAAGCTTTCTTT.

The chain couples TRBV25-1 to TRBJ2-7, with 7 nucleotides matching TRBD2. The CDR3 consists of 15 residues. Losses at the gene ends were 7 bases for V and 1 base for J; bases not matched to a gene: 10. Germline loops: CDR1 MGHDK, CDR2 SYGVNS. This CDR3 is CASTGVGRGSYEQYF. Here the CDR3 DNA reads TGTGCCAGCACCGGCGTGGGGCGGGGGTCCTACGAGCAGTACTTC.

This clone was counted between two and nine times. The chain is built from TRBV30 and TRBJ1-1; TRBD1 is a possible D gene (5 bases). There are 11 residues in the CDR3. V shed 6 bases and J shed 3 bases, with 8 bases lying between them. CDR1 is GTSNPN, CDR2 SVGIG, per germline (reference sequence). CDR3 sequence (DNA): TGTGCCTGTTGGGGGGACACTGAAGCTTTCTTT. Translation gives CACWGDTEAFF. Supplemented by reference TRBV30 and TRBJ1-1, the full variable domain reads SQTIHQWPATLVQPVGSPLSLECTVEGTSNPNLYWYRQAAGRGLQLLFYSVGIGQISSEVPQNLSASRPQDRQFILSSKKLLLSDSGFYLCACWGDTEAFFGQGTRLTVV.

V is TRBV30 and J is TRBJ2-6; possibly TRBD2 for D (5 bases). This CDR3 region has 14 residues. Germline V gene lookup returns CDR1 GTSNPN and CDR2 SVGIG (reference sequence). Trimming left V 0 bases short and J 3 bases short, with 6 bases between. The CDR3 reads CAWSVGDGANVLTF. The CDR3 coding sequence is TGTGCCTGGAGTGTGGGAGATGGGGCCAACGTCCTGACTTTC.

The chain recombines TRBV29-1 with TRBJ2-5, with a tentative D call TRBD1 (5 bases). CDR1 is SQVTM, CDR2 ANQGSEA, per germline. CDR3 length: 13 residues. The ends were cut back, 6 bases at V and 3 bases at J, with 14 bases in the middle. CDR3 DNA: TGCAGCGTAGTTACAGGTCAAAAAGAGACCCAGTACTTC. It translates to CSVVTGQKETQYF.

V and J are TRBV30 and TRBJ2-4, with 11 bases aligning to TRBD2. The V gene end was trimmed by 1 base and the J gene end by 8 bases; junction bases not matched to a gene: 7. Germline loops: CDR1 GTSNPN, CDR2 SVGIG (reference sequence). CDR3 length: 15 residues. Written as DNA, the CDR3 is TGTGCCTGGAGTGGACTAGCGGGGCGGGGGGACATTCAGTACTTC. It is translated as CAWSGLAGRGDIQYF.

CDR3 in amino acids: CASSYRTGLNTEAFF. The CDR3 DNA reads TGTGCCAGCAGTTACCGGACAGGGCTGAACACTGAAGCTTTCTTT. The chain combines TRBV6-6 with TRBJ1-1, with 8 bases matching TRBD1. CDR3 size: 15 residues. From germline, CDR1 is MNHNY and CDR2 SVGAGI (reference sequence). J was trimmed by 0 bases and V by 2 bases; bases with no gene match: 2.

The rearrangement uses TRBV2 and TRBJ2-3; D perhaps matches TRBD1 (5 bases). The V and J ends lost 8 bases and 0 bases respectively, with 12 bases between them. This CDR3 has 14 amino acids. Germline V lookup: CDR1 SNHLY, CDR2 FYNNEI. The CDR3, as DNA: TGTGCCAGCGCCCAGGGCGGAAGCACAGATACGCAGTATTTT. The encoded protein is CASAQGGSTDTQYF.

This rearrangement joins TRBV18 to TRBJ2-3; TRBD1 aligns across 9 bases. This CDR3 comprises 15 residues. V was clipped by 5 bases and J by 1 base; unmatched bases: 4. Germline V gives CDR1 KGHSH, CDR2 LQKENI. The CDR3 DNA is TGTGCCAGCTCAGCGGGACAGGGAGGCACAGATACGCAGTATTTT. Protein: CASSAGQGGTDTQYF.